This is a list of T cell receptor beta chains from one sample in a study of CD8 T cells in ankylosing spondylitis. TCRdb processed the 5' RACE reads anew with MiXCR; each CDR3 protein has one entry. This repertoire shows roughly 490,000 distinct CDR3 sequences, about 5.4% found once; its top ten account for 3% to 4.5%. Source material: blood, either unsorted or a sorted T cell fraction (not recorded which). The receptor set was obtained from a male donor with ankylosing spondylitis. Each CDR3 is given with its conserved first and last residue. The D gene is left open where the match is weak. For some rows the clone size is stated as once, few or many, or as a class when expanded; others skip it.

many TRBD1 TRBJ2-1 TRBV5-1 CASSPGVQGAGNEQFF TGCGCCAGCAGCCCGGGGGTACAGGGGGCGGGCAATGAGCAGTTCTTC
many NA TRBJ1-1 TRBV7-2 CASSTQSSLNTEAFF TGTGCCAGCAGCACACAAAGCAGTTTGAACACTGAAGCTTTCTTT
many TRBD1 TRBJ2-7 TRBV10-3 CAIRGQGTVGEQYF TGTGCCATCAGAGGACAGGGAACTGTGGGGGAGCAGTACTTC
many TRBD1 TRBJ2-5 TRBV9 CASSRAGTVVETQYF TGTGCCAGCAGTCGAGCCGGGACAGTCGTTGAGACCCAGTACTTC
many NA TRBJ1-2 TRBV4-3 CASSQEVRGAYGYTF TGCGCCAGCAGCCAAGAGGTCAGGGGAGCGTATGGCTACACCTTC
many NA TRBJ2-3 TRBV10-3 CAIRRALSTDTQYF TGTGCCATCAGGCGAGCCTTGAGCACAGATACGCAGTATTTT
many TRBD2 TRBJ2-7 TRBV7-2 CASSTLSGNEQYF TGTGCCAGCAGCACCCTTAGCGGGAACGAGCAGTACTTC
many NA TRBJ2-6 TRBV11-1 CASSLGADSGANVLTF TGTGCCAGCAGCTTAGGGGCTGACTCTGGGGCCAACGTCCTGACTTTC
many NA TRBJ2-2 TRBV7-2 CASSSRAPLNTGELFF TGTGCCAGCAGCTCTCGGGCGCCTTTAAACACCGGGGAGCTGTTTTTT
many NA TRBJ2-1 TRBV6-5 CASSYSRSENEQFF TGTGCCAGCAGTTACTCTCGGAGTGAGAATGAGCAGTTCTTC
many NA TRBJ1-2 TRBV25-1 CASSEVLFSGYTF TGTGCCAGCAGTGAAGTTCTATTCTCTGGCTACACCTTC
many NA TRBJ1-1 TRBV20-1 CSAPTGGTEAFF TGCAGTGCACCCACGGGGGGCACTGAAGCTTTCTTT
NA NA TRBJ2-7 TRBV6-2/TRBV6-3 CASSYSQGNSYEQYF TGTGCCAGCAGCTATTCACAGGGAAACTCCTACGAGCAGTACTTC
many NA TRBJ2-6 TRBV10-3 CAIGQGVGSGANVLTF TGTGCCATCGGTCAGGGAGTGGGGTCTGGGGCCAACGTCCTGACTTTC